This TCR beta chain comes out of a study of vaccination effects on CD4 cells after COVID-19. Viral peptide pool expansion of antigen-specific CD4+ T cells preceded sequencing in the ViraFEST assay. Culture proceeded for more than nine days, and CD4+ T cells were then isolated. Each participant received a vaccine that was either BNT162b2 or mRNA-1273, given as two doses. Negative nucleocapsid antibody tests before and after vaccination confirmed no previous SARS-CoV-2 infection. The V and J ends lost 4 bases and 3 bases, in that order; junction bases with no gene match: 9. Germline CDR1 MNHNY, CDR2 SVGAGI (reference sequence). The CDR3 covers 16 residues. This clone has a handful of counts. The antigen remains undetermined. The data were produced by immunoSEQ multiplex PCR, yet TCRdb's version contains in-frame clones alone and is incomplete. The repertoire holds about 46,000 clones, with 74% as singletons.

Findings of the study overall: Healthy vaccine recipients' vaccine-induced clones were almost all SARS-CoV-2 mono-reactive.

The receptor comes from a human donor who received a COVID-19 vaccine. The material sequenced was CD4+ T cells from PBMCs cultured with HCoV-OC43 spike peptides, taken after COVID-19 vaccination. Regarding subset: HCoV-OC43 spike overlapping peptide pool stimulation. The chain links TRBV6-6 to TRBJ1-1; TRBD1 agrees at 9 bases. The CDR3 loop reads CASSSKGQGGHTEAFF. The CDR3, as DNA: TGTGCCAGCAGTTCCAAGGGACAGGGCGGTCACACTGAAGCTTTCTTT.